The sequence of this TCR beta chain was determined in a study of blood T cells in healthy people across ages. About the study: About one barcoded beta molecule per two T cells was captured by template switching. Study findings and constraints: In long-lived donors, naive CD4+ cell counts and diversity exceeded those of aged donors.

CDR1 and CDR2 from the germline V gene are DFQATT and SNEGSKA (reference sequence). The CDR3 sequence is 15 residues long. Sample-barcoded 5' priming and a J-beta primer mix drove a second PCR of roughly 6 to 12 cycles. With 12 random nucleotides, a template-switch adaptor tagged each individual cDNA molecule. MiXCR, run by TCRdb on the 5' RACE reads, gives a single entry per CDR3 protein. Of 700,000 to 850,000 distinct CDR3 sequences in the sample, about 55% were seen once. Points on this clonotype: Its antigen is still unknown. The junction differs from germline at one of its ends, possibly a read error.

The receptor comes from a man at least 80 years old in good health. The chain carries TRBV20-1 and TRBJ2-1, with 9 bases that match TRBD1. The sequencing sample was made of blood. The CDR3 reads CSAKGTGSSHNEQFF. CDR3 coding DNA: TGCAGTGCCAAAGGGACAGGGAGCTCCCACAATGAGCAGTTCTTC.